This T cell receptor (beta chain) was sequenced for a study of blood T cell repertoires in COVID-19. On the study more broadly: Samples taken during acute and convalescent COVID-19 were collected in the United States, Italy and Spain. PBMCs, B-cell-depleted T cells, or T cells provided the cDNA or gDNA that made up the material.

V gave up 7 bases and J gave up 8 bases, with 21 bases separating them. This CDR3 spans 14 amino acids. CDR1 is SGHRS, CDR2 YFSETQ, per germline. Authors' data handling: The authors estimated nucleated cell counts from reference gene primer amplification. This table comes from immunoSEQ multiplex PCR, and its TCRdb copy is limited to in-frame clones, with some not included. Clonal size and the V and J genes are those of that table, whereas D and trimming came from the DNA. Here the sample spans 150,000 to 200,000 clones, 85% being singletons. This sequence originates from a human donor with acute or convalescent COVID-19. The donor label of this sample is uncertain. The sample comprised peripheral blood. The chain joins TRBV5-1 to TRBJ1-1; perhaps TRBD1 as D (6 bases). The CDR3 here is CASADSRSSIEAFF. The CDR3 DNA sequence: TGCGCCAGCGCGGACAGTAGGTCCTCAATAGAAGCTTTCTTT.